A selection of T cell receptor beta chains follows, all from one sample in a study of response to subunit inactivated influenza vaccine. Each CDR3 protein gets one entry after TCRdb re-called the RT-PCR reads with MiXCR. The table records hundreds of thousands of distinct CDR3 sequences, about 15% of them present only once. This sample comprised PBMCs from blood, obtained around two weeks before vaccination. These receptors all come from a man aged 50-60 years who received an inactivated influenza vaccine. The CDR3 runs from the conserved cysteine through the conserved F or W. Fields, in order: D gene, V gene, clone size, J gene, CDR3 DNA, CDR3 protein. D genes are given only for firm matches. Where a row states a size, it is once, few, many or the class of an expanded clone; other rows omit it.

D gene: -; V gene: TRBV28; clone size: few; J gene: TRBJ2-1; CDR3 DNA: TGTGCCAGCAGTCAAACAGGGATCCCGACCAATGAGCAGTTCTTC; CDR3 protein: CASSQTGIPTNEQFF
D gene: TRBD1; V gene: TRBV6-5; clone size: few; J gene: TRBJ1-1; CDR3 DNA: TGTGCCAGCAGTTACTCGATGCTACAGGGGCACACTGAAGCTTTCTTT; CDR3 protein: CASSYSMLQGHTEAFF
D gene: -; V gene: TRBV4-1; clone size: many; J gene: TRBJ2-1; CDR3 DNA: TGCGCCAGCAGCCAAGAGCCACTTTACAATGAGCAGTTCTTC; CDR3 protein: CASSQEPLYNEQFF
D gene: -; V gene: TRBV6-2/TRBV6-3; clone size: many; J gene: TRBJ2-1; CDR3 DNA: TGTGCCAGCAGTTACGGGGGGCGGAATGAGCAGTTCTTC; CDR3 protein: CASSYGGRNEQFF
D gene: -; V gene: TRBV4-3; clone size: -; J gene: TRBJ2-7; CDR3 DNA: TGCGCCAGCAGCCAAGAGTCGGGGGCATCATCCTACGAGCAGTACTTC; CDR3 protein: CASSQESGASSYEQYF
D gene: TRBD1; V gene: TRBV6-4; clone size: few; J gene: TRBJ1-5; CDR3 DNA: TGTGCCAGCAGATCGGACAGGGTCCGCAATCAGCCCCAGCATTTT; CDR3 protein: CASRSDRVRNQPQHF
D gene: -; V gene: TRBV9; clone size: -; J gene: TRBJ2-5; CDR3 DNA: TGTGCCAGCAGCGAGGGGGAGGGAGAGACCCAGTACTTC; CDR3 protein: CASSEGEGETQYF
D gene: -; V gene: TRBV19; clone size: -; J gene: TRBJ1-6; CDR3 DNA: TGTGCCAGTAGTACAACAGGTTTGGGGAATTCACCCCTCCACTTT; CDR3 protein: CASSTTGLGNSPLHF
D gene: -; V gene: TRBV5-1; clone size: few; J gene: TRBJ1-1; CDR3 DNA: TGCGCCAGCAGCTTGGCAGGTGGTGAAGCTTTCTTT; CDR3 protein: CASSLAGGEAFF
D gene: -; V gene: TRBV7-2; clone size: -; J gene: TRBJ2-3; CDR3 DNA: TGTGCCAGCCTAGTAGTGTCTCCTTACACAGATACGCAGTATTTT; CDR3 protein: CASLVVSPYTDTQYF
D gene: -; V gene: TRBV6-5; clone size: -; J gene: TRBJ2-1; CDR3 DNA: TGTGCCAGCAGTTCGTATGACTACTACTCCTACAATGAGCAGTTCTTC; CDR3 protein: CASSSYDYYSYNEQFF
D gene: -; V gene: TRBV3-1; clone size: few; J gene: TRBJ2-2; CDR3 DNA: TGTGCCAGCAGCCAAGTAGCCCGGGGGTCCCCTTCCGGGGAGCTGTTTTTT; CDR3 protein: CASSQVARGSPSGELFF
D gene: -; V gene: TRBV6-1; clone size: -; J gene: TRBJ2-2; CDR3 DNA: TGTGCCAGCAGCCCGGACAGTATGAACACCGGGGAGCTGTTTTTT; CDR3 protein: CASSPDSMNTGELFF
D gene: -; V gene: TRBV20-1; clone size: many; J gene: TRBJ2-1; CDR3 DNA: TGCAGTGCTCCAGGGGCGGGTGGCAATGAGCAGTTCTTC; CDR3 protein: CSAPGAGGNEQFF
D gene: -; V gene: TRBV2; clone size: -; J gene: TRBJ2-5; CDR3 DNA: TGTGCCAGCAGACGCACAACCCAGACCCAGTACTTC; CDR3 protein: CASRRTTQTQYF
D gene: -; V gene: TRBV5-5; clone size: few; J gene: TRBJ2-5; CDR3 DNA: TGTGCCAGCAGCTTAAGTCCCAGGGGAGAGACCCAGTACTTC; CDR3 protein: CASSLSPRGETQYF
D gene: TRBD2; V gene: TRBV6-2/TRBV6-3; clone size: -; J gene: TRBJ2-1; CDR3 DNA: TGTGCCAGCAGTTTTAGCGGGATTAATGAGCAGTTCTTC; CDR3 protein: CASSFSGINEQFF
D gene: TRBD1; V gene: TRBV24-1; clone size: -; J gene: TRBJ2-5; CDR3 DNA: TGTGCCACCAGAGACAGGGGTGTAGAGACCCAGTACTTC; CDR3 protein: CATRDRGVETQYF
D gene: -; V gene: TRBV7-2; clone size: -; J gene: TRBJ2-7; CDR3 DNA: TGTGCCAGCAGTCACTCGGACAAGTCCGAGCAGTACTTC; CDR3 protein: CASSHSDKSEQYF
D gene: TRBD2; V gene: TRBV6-1; clone size: -; J gene: TRBJ2-1; CDR3 DNA: TGTGCCAGCAGGGGACACTTAGCGGGAGGGTTCTACAATGAGCAGTTCTTC; CDR3 protein: CASRGHLAGGFYNEQFF
D gene: -; V gene: TRBV19; clone size: few; J gene: TRBJ2-4; CDR3 DNA: TGTGCCAGTAGTATAAGCGGATCACAGAGTCCCATTTTCAAAAACATTCAGTACTTC; CDR3 protein: CASSISGSQSPIFKNIQYF
D gene: TRBD1; V gene: TRBV7-2; clone size: -; J gene: TRBJ2-5; CDR3 DNA: TGTGCCAGCAGCTTAGCCAGGACAGGACAAGAGACCCAGTACTTC; CDR3 protein: CASSLARTGQETQYF
D gene: -; V gene: TRBV7-2; clone size: -; J gene: TRBJ2-2; CDR3 DNA: TGTGCCAGCAGCTTAGGTCCCATCTCTACCGGGGAGCTGTTTTTT; CDR3 protein: CASSLGPISTGELFF
D gene: TRBD2; V gene: TRBV7-9; clone size: many; J gene: TRBJ2-7; CDR3 DNA: TGTGCCAGCAGATATAGCGGGAGCTCCTACGAGCAGTACTTC; CDR3 protein: CASRYSGSSYEQYF
D gene: -; V gene: TRBV4-3; clone size: -; J gene: TRBJ1-1; CDR3 DNA: TGCGCCAGCAGCCAAGACGGACACTCGAACACTGAAGCTTTCTTT; CDR3 protein: CASSQDGHSNTEAFF
D gene: TRBD1; V gene: TRBV7-9; clone size: few; J gene: TRBJ2-7; CDR3 DNA: TGTGCCAGCAGCTTAGAGTGGGACAGGGAGCACGAGCAGTACTTC; CDR3 protein: CASSLEWDREHEQYF
D gene: TRBD1; V gene: TRBV7-9; clone size: -; J gene: TRBJ2-7; CDR3 DNA: TGTGCCAGCAGCCCCCCTGGCAGGGGGCACTACGAGCAGTACTTC; CDR3 protein: CASSPPGRGHYEQYF
D gene: -; V gene: TRBV29-1; clone size: many; J gene: TRBJ1-5; CDR3 DNA: TGCAGCGTTGCGGCAGGACCTTATAGCAATCAGCCCCAGCATTTT; CDR3 protein: CSVAAGPYSNQPQHF
D gene: TRBD1; V gene: TRBV12-3/TRBV12-4; clone size: many; J gene: TRBJ1-5; CDR3 DNA: TGTGCCAGCAGTTTTCAGGGGGCTTTGTCTCAGCCCCAGCATTTT; CDR3 protein: CASSFQGALSQPQHF